A single sample is the source of the 24 T cell receptor beta chains below, sequenced in a study of response to subunit inactivated influenza vaccine. TCRdb fed the RT-PCR reads into MiXCR, producing one record per CDR3 protein. Counted here are around 480,000 distinct CDR3 sequences, about a tenth occurring once; the ten biggest clones make up approximately 12%. Sequences were derived from PBMCs from blood, sampled roughly 45 days after vaccination. The origin of the receptors is a man over 45 who received an inactivated influenza vaccine.

This clonotype was observed a handful of times. V and J are TRBV7-2 and TRBJ1-1; the D gene is possibly TRBD1 (5 bases). This CDR3 has 15 residues. Germline V CDR1 and CDR2: SGHTA, FQGNSA. Deletions cut 5 bases from V and 4 bases from J, with 17 bases between. The DNA for the CDR3 is TGTGCCAGCAGCCCACGGAGAGGCAGGGCCACTGAAGCTTTCTTT. Translating gives CASSPRRGRATEAFF.

This clonotype showed up just a few times. In DNA, the CDR3 is TGCGCCAGCAGCTCACGACAGCGCACAGATACGCAGTATTTT. Amino acid sequence: CASSSRQRTDTQYF. The J gene is TRBJ2-3, the V gene TRBV5-1; D might be TRBD1 (5 bases). CDR3 length equals 14 residues. Trimming left V 3 bases short and J 1 base short, with 9 bases between. The germline CDR1 and CDR2 sequences are SGHRS and YFSETQ. The full variable domain, with the rest looked up from reference TRBV5-1 and TRBJ2-3, is KAGVTQTPRYLIKTRGQQVTLSCSPISGHRSVSWYQQTPGQGLQFLFEYFSETQRNKGNFPGRFSGRQFSNSRSEMNVSTLELGDSALYLCASSSRQRTDTQYFGPGTRLTVL.

J is TRBJ2-5 and V is TRBV20-1; D may match TRBD1 or TRBD2 (7 bases each). CDR3 length: 14 amino acids. V lost 3 bases and J lost 5, with 16 bases in between. Germline values: CDR1 DFQATT, CDR2 SNEGSKA (reference sequence). CDR3 residues: CSASQGGNSETQYF. CDR3 DNA sequence: TGCAGTGCTAGTCAGGGGGGGAATAGCGAGACCCAGTACTTC.

With respect to this clonotype: A much larger clone lies a single base off, so this may be a read error. The chain carries TRBV9 and TRBJ2-1; the D gene is possibly TRBD2 (7 bases). Trimming stripped 3 bases from V and 10 bases from J, with 26 bases between. Germline CDR1 reads SGDLS; CDR2 reads YYNGEE. The CDR3 spans 17 residues. CDR3 DNA sequence: TGTGCCAGCAGCGCCGCCTTCTGGGAGGGGGAGGTTAAGGAGCAGTTCTTC. Translation gives CASSAAFWEGEVKEQFF.

J is TRBJ2-1 and V is TRBV20-1; 9 bases are a match to TRBD2. Trimming at V came to 6 bases and at J to 9 bases, leaving 9 bases not matched to a gene. Germline V gene data show CDR1 as DFQATT and CDR2 as SNEGSKA (reference sequence). The CDR3 consists of 13 residues. The CDR3 reads CSAPTSGQVEQFF. The CDR3 nucleotides read TGCAGTGCCCCGACTAGCGGACAAGTTGAGCAGTTCTTC.

The table lists this clonotype with many counts. The chain joins TRBV12-3 or TRBV12-4 to TRBJ1-4; weak D call: TRBD1 (6 bases). V lost 3 bases to trimming and J lost 4 bases, with 12 bases between them. This CDR3 contains 15 residues. For the CDR3, the DNA is TGTGCCAGCAGTTTCGGGGGGCAGGATAATGAAAAACTGTTTTTT. Protein: CASSFGGQDNEKLFF.

This clonotype turned up a few times. V is TRBV24-1 and J is TRBJ2-1, with D possibly being TRBD1 or TRBD2 (5 bases each). Germline V gives CDR1 KGHDR, CDR2 SFDVKD. The CDR3 loop spans 16 amino acids. V lost 4 bases and J 4 bases, leaving 16 bases between the germline ends. The CDR3 DNA is TGTGCCACCAGTGAGTCACCGGGACGTAATTACAATGAGCAGTTCTTC. It specifies CATSESPGRNYNEQFF.

The V call is TRBV4-1, the J call TRBJ2-1; 12 nucleotides line up with TRBD1. After removal of 6 bases from V and 7 bases from J, the junction contained 13 bases not matched to a gene. Germline loops: CDR1 MGHRA, CDR2 YSYEKL. The CDR3 runs to 17 residues. The CDR3 spells CASSYPWGQGARNEQFF. The CDR3 DNA is TGCGCCAGCAGTTATCCGTGGGGACAGGGGGCAAGGAATGAGCAGTTCTTC.

This clonotype was seen a few times. This chain connects TRBV3-1 to TRBJ2-1, with TRBD2 matching over 11 bases. From germline, CDR1 is LGHDT and CDR2 YNNKEL (reference sequence). V shed 1 base, J shed 8 bases, and the junction held 13 bases outside the gene matches. The CDR3 loop spans 18 amino acids. CDR3 sequence: CASSQVGGLAGGPYEQFF. CDR3 in DNA: TGTGCCAGCAGCCAAGTGGGGGGTCTAGCGGGGGGCCCCTATGAGCAGTTCTTC.

There are many counts of this clonotype. The V gene is TRBV3-1, the J gene TRBJ1-1; no definite D call. The V gene lost 4 bases and the J gene lost 5 bases, with 11 bases spanning the gap. Germline CDR1 and CDR2: LGHDT and YNNKEL (reference sequence). The CDR3 has 13 residues. The CDR3 coding sequence is TGTGCCAGCAGCCCGACTGGGCAAACTGAAGCTTTCTTT. Its translation: CASSPTGQTEAFF.

This chain uses TRBV7-6 with TRBJ2-3; a possible D gene is TRBD1 (6 bases). The V end lost 5 bases, the J end lost 1 base, and 19 bases lay between the germline ends. Germline V gene sequence: CDR1 SGHVS, CDR2 FNYEAQ. This CDR3 region has 17 residues. Here the CDR3 reads CASSHERTGHGTDTQYF. CDR3 in DNA: TGTGCCAGCAGCCACGAAAGGACGGGACATGGCACAGATACGCAGTATTTT.

The chain links TRBV2 to TRBJ2-1, with TRBD1 matching 9 bases. This CDR3 comprises 15 residues. Germline CDR1 is SNHLY and CDR2 is FYNNEI. J lost 3 bases, V lost 6 bases, and 6 bases had no gene match. CDR3: CASRVGQGSYNEQFF. The CDR3 coding sequence is TGTGCCAGCAGGGTGGGACAGGGAAGCTACAATGAGCAGTTCTTC.

This chain links TRBV4-1 with TRBJ2-2, with 10 bases lining up with TRBD1. The length of the CDR3 is 15 residues. Germline CDR1 reads MGHRA; CDR2 reads YSYEKL. After removal of 3 bases from V and 6 bases from J, the junction contained 4 bases not matched to a gene. CDR3 amino acids: CASSQGQGSPGELFF. Here the CDR3 DNA reads TGCGCCAGCAGCCAGGGACAGGGGAGCCCCGGGGAGCTGTTTTTT.

V gene TRBV12-3 or TRBV12-4 combines with J gene TRBJ2-2, with D perhaps matching TRBD1 (6 bases). The V and J ends lost 1 base and 7 bases respectively, with 7 bases between them. This CDR3 region has 13 residues. CDR3 sequence reads: CASSLGTDGELFF. In nucleotides, the CDR3 is TGTGCCAGCAGTTTAGGGACAGACGGGGAGCTGTTTTTT.

This clonotype was seen many times. V gene TRBV12-3 or TRBV12-4 combines with J gene TRBJ2-1, with D maybe TRBD1 (6 bases). Trimming took 6 bases from V and 7 from J, leaving 13 bases between them. There are 13 residues in the CDR3. The chain's CDR3 is CASSDPQGNEQFF. The CDR3 bases are TGTGCCAGCAGCGATCCACAGGGAAATGAGCAGTTCTTC.

The chain carries TRBV7-6 and TRBJ1-5, with D possibly TRBD1 on 6 matching bases. The germline gives CDR1 SGHVS, CDR2 FNYEAQ. CDR3 size: 15 residues. V was pared by 1 base and J by 7 bases, with 14 bases between. The CDR3 DNA is TGTGCCAGCAGCTTAGTTGGGGGCGCGGGGCAGCCCCAGCATTTT. It translates to CASSLVGGAGQPQHF.

The table lists this clonotype with a few counts. The chain has TRBV6-2 or TRBV6-3 and TRBJ2-7; D call uncertain. V lost 6 bases, J lost 6 bases, and 18 bases lay in between. This CDR3 spans 14 amino acids. Per the germline V gene, CDR1 is MNHEY and CDR2 is SVGEGT. The CDR3 nucleotides are TGTGCCAGCAGGCAGGCCGGCCGGCCCCTCGAGCAGTACTTC. Amino acid sequence: CASRQAGRPLEQYF.

The rearrangement joins TRBV13 to TRBJ1-3; D might be TRBD1 (6 bases). CDR3 size: 16 residues. Germline loops: CDR1 PRHDT, CDR2 FYEKMQ (reference sequence). V was pared by 5 bases and J by 4 bases, with 18 bases between. The CDR3 nucleotides are TGTGCCAGCAGCCCACCTATAGGGACAATGGGAAACACCATATATTTT. Its translation: CASSPPIGTMGNTIYF.

Worth noting for this clonotype: Germline and junction disagree at one end, which may indicate a read error. This sequence joins TRBV4-1 and TRBJ1-2, with D unclear. The CDR3 extends over 17 amino acids. The germline CDR1 and CDR2 sequences are MGHRA and YSYEKL. The CDR3 coding sequence is TGCGACAGCAGCCCCTCGCATAGCGGAACTCTAGTCTATGGCTACACCTTC. It specifies CDSSPSHSGTLVYGYTF.

The V call is TRBV2, the J call TRBJ2-7; 12 bases line up with TRBD1. J lost 4 bases, V lost 3 bases, and 7 bases had no gene match. There are 16 residues in the CDR3. The germline V gene encodes CDR1 SNHLY and CDR2 FYNNEI. The CDR3 loop is CASSEGQGAPSYEQYF. The CDR3 region has the DNA TGTGCCAGCAGTGAGGGACAGGGGGCCCCCTCGTACGAGCAGTACTTC. Full variable domain (rest looked up from reference TRBV2 and TRBJ2-7): EPEVTQTPSHQVTQMGQEVILRCVPISNHLYFYWYRQILGQKVEFLVSFYNNEISEKSEIFDDQFSVERPDGSNFTLKIRSTKLEDSAMYFCASSEGQGAPSYEQYFGPGTRLTVT.

V usage is TRBV2 and J usage is TRBJ1-3; the D gene is possibly TRBD1 (6 bases). This CDR3 comprises 15 residues. The V and J ends lost 5 bases and 4 bases respectively, with 15 bases between them. CDR1 is SNHLY, CDR2 FYNNEI, per germline. Here the CDR3 DNA reads TGTGCCAGCAGTTCCGGACAGCACCGAGGAAACACCATATATTTT. As protein: CASSSGQHRGNTIYF.

This clonotype was detected only a few times. The rearrangement uses TRBV20-1 and TRBJ2-1; 7 bases match TRBD2. Trimming cost V 2 bases and J 4 bases; bases outside gene matches: 17. Looked up from germline, CDR1 is DFQATT and CDR2 is SNEGSKA (reference sequence). The CDR3 extends over 18 amino acids. The CDR3 is CSARSTGGGPIRYNEQFF. CDR3 DNA sequence: TGCAGTGCTAGATCCACGGGGGGAGGCCCAATCAGGTACAATGAGCAGTTCTTC.

This clonotype was counted between two and nine times. This chain connects TRBV20-1 to TRBJ2-7; D call uncertain. The germline gives CDR1 DFQATT, CDR2 SNEGSKA (reference sequence). Trimming cost V 6 bases and J 2 bases, with 20 bases left between them. The CDR3 covers 15 residues. CDR3 DNA: TGCAGTGCCCTGAAAAGGACCCTTAGGACCTACGAGCAGTACTTC. Translated: CSALKRTLRTYEQYF.

The sample holds many counts of this clonotype. V and J are TRBV10-3 and TRBJ1-5; D remains ambiguous. Germline V gives CDR1 ENHRY, CDR2 SYGVKD. V was cut by 2 bases and J by 5 bases, with 7 bases left in between. The CDR3 spans 13 residues. The CDR3 protein is CAISEREDQPQHF. CDR3 DNA: TGTGCCATCAGTGAGAGGGAGGATCAGCCCCAGCATTTT.